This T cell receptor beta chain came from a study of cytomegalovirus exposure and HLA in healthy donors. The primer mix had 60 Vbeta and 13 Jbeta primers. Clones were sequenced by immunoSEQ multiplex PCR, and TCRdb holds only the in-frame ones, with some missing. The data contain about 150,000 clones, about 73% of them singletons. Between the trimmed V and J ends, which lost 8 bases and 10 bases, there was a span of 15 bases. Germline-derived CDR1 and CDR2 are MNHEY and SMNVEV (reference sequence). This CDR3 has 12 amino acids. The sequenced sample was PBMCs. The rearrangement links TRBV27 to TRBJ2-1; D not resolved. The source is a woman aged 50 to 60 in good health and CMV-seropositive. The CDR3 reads CASFSVPREQFF. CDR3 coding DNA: TGTGCCAGCTTTTCGGTTCCCCGGGAGCAGTTCTTC.